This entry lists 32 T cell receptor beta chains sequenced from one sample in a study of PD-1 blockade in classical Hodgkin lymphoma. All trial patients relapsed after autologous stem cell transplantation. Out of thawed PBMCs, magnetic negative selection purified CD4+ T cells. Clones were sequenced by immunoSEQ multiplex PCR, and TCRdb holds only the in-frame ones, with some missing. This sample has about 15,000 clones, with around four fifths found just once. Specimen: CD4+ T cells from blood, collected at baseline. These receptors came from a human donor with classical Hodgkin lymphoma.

The CDR3 loop is CASSPRQSSYNEQFF. CDR3 DNA sequence: TGTGCCAGCAGCCCCCGACAGAGCTCCTACAATGAGCAGTTCTTC. The chain carries TRBV7-3 and TRBJ2-1; weak D call: TRBD1 (5 bases). Germline lookup yields CDR1 SGHTA and CDR2 FQGTGA. Trimming took off 5 bases at V and 0 bases at J, with 11 bases between the two ends. CDR3 size: 15 residues.

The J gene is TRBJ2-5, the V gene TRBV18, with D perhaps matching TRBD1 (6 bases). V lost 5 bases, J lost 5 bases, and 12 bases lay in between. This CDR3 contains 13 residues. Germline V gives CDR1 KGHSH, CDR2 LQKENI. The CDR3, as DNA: TGTGCCAGCTCAACAGGGCCTGGGGAGACCCAGTACTTC. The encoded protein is CASSTGPGETQYF.

CDR3 sequence (DNA): TGTGCCAGCTCAAGGGGGGACAGGGGGATAGACGGGGAGCTGTTTTTT. Protein sequence: CASSRGDRGIDGELFF. The V and J genes are TRBV21-1 and TRBJ2-2; TRBD1 is the table's D call and was not checked against the DNA. TRBV21-1 represents a pseudogene. The length of the CDR3 is 16 residues.

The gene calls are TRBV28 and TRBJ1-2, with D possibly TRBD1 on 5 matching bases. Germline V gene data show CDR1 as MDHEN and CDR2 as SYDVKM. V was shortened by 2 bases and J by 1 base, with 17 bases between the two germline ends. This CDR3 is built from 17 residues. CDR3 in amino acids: CASSLPLGAGGNYGYTF. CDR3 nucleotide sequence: TGTGCCAGCAGTTTACCCCTTGGAGCGGGGGGTAACTATGGCTACACCTTC.

The CDR3 spells CATSEHLNYGYTF. As DNA, the CDR3 is TGTGCCACCAGCGAACACCTTAACTATGGCTACACCTTC. V is TRBV15 and J is TRBJ1-2; no firm D call. This CDR3 is 13 amino acids long. The V end lost 5 bases, the J end lost 1 base, and 8 bases lay between the germline ends. Germline V gene lookup returns CDR1 LNHNV and CDR2 YYDKDF (reference sequence).

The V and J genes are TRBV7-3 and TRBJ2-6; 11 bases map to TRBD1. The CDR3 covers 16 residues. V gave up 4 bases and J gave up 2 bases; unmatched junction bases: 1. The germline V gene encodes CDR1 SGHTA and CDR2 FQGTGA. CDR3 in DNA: TGTGCCAGCAGCTGGACAGGGGGCGCTGGGGCCAACGTCCTGACTTTC. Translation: CASSWTGGAGANVLTF.

The CDR3 loop reads CASSYGQDHYGYTF. In nucleotides, the CDR3 is TGTGCCAGCTCTTACGGACAGGACCACTATGGCTACACCTTC. V is TRBV5-4 and J is TRBJ1-2, with TRBD1 identical over 7 bases. This CDR3 contains 14 residues. Germline V gene data show CDR1 as SGHNT and CDR2 as YYREEE (reference sequence). The trim removed 7 bases at V and 3 bases at J, leaving 9 bases unmatched.

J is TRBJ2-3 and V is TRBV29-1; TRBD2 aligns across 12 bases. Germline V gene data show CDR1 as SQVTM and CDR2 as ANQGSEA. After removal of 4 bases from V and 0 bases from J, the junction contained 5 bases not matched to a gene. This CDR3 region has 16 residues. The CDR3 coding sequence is TGCAGCGTTGTACTAGCGGGGGGCCCAAGCACAGATACGCAGTATTTT. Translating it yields CSVVLAGGPSTDTQYF.

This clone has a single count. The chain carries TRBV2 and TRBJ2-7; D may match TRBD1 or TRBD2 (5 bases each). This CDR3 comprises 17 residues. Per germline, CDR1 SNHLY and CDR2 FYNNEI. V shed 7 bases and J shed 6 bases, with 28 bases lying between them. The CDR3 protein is CASIRGRDGRPEGEQYF. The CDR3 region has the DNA TGTGCCAGCATTCGGGGTCGGGACGGACGCCCCGAGGGCGAGCAGTACTTC.

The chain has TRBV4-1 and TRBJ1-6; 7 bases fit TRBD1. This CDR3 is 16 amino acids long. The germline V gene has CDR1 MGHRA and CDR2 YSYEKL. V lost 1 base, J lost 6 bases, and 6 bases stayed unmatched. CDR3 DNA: TGCGCCAGCAGCCAAGGGCCCGGGACAGTTAATTCACCCCTCCACTTT. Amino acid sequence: CASSQGPGTVNSPLHF.

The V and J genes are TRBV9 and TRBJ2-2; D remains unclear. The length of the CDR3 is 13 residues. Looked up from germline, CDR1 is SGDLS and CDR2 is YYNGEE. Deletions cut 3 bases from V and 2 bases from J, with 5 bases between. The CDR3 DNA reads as TGTGCCAGCAGCGGTTTTAACACCGGGGAGCTGTTTTTT. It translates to CASSGFNTGELFF.

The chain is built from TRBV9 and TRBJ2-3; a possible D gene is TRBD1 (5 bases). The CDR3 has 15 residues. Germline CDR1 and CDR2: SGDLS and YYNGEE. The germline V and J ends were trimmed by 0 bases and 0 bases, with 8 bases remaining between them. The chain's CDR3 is CASSVEQVSTDTQYF. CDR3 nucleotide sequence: TGTGCCAGCAGCGTAGAACAGGTCAGCACAGATACGCAGTATTTT.

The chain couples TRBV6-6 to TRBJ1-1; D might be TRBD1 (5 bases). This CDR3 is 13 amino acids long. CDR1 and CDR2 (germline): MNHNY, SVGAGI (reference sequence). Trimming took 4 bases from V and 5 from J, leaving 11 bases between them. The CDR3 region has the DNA TGTGCCAGCAGTTCCCCTCGGGGGACTGAAGCTTTCTTT. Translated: CASSSPRGTEAFF.

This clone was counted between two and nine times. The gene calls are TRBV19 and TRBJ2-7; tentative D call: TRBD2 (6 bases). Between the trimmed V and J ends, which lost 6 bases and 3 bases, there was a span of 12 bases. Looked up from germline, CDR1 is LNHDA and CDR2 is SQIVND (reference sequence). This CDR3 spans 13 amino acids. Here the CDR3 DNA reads TGTGCCAGTAGGAAGGGGAGGAACTACGAGCAGTACTTC. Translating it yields CASRKGRNYEQYF.

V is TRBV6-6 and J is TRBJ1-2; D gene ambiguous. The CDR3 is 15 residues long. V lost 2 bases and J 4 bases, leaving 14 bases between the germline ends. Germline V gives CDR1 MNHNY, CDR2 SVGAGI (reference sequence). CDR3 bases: TGTGCCAGCAGTTACCGGGCGGAGTCCACCTATGGCTACACCTTC. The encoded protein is CASSYRAESTYGYTF.

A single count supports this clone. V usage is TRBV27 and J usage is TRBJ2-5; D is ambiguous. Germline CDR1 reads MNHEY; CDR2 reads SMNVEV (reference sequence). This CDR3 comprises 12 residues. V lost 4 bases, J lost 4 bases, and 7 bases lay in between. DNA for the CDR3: TGTGCCAGCAGTTACGCTGGAGAGACCCAGTACTTC. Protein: CASSYAGETQYF.

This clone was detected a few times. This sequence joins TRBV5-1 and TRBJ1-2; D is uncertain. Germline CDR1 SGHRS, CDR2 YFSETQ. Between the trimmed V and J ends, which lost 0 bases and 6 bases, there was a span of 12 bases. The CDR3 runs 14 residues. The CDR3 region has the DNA TGCGCCAGCAGCTTGGTTGGTGGGATCGATGGCTACACCTTC. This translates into CASSLVGGIDGYTF.

The CDR3 is CASSLDLRLGNTIYF. The CDR3 DNA is TGTGCCAGCAGCTTAGATCTCAGGCTGGGAAACACCATATATTTT. The chain uses TRBV11-2 and TRBJ1-3; unclear D gene. Germline values: CDR1 SGHAT, CDR2 FQNNGV. Trimming pared 0 bases from V and 4 bases from J, leaving 10 bases between. This CDR3 contains 15 residues.

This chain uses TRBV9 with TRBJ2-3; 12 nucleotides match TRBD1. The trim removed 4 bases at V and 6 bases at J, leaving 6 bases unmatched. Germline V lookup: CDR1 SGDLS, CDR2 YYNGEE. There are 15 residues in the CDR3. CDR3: CASSPWDRGPDTQYF. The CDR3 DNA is TGTGCCAGCAGCCCTTGGGACAGGGGGCCTGATACGCAGTATTTT.

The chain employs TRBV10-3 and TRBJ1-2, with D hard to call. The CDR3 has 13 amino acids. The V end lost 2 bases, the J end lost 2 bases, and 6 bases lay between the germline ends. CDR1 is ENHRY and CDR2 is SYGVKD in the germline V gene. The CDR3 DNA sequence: TGTGCCATCAGTGAGCGGGGAAACTATGGCTACACCTTC. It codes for CAISERGNYGYTF.

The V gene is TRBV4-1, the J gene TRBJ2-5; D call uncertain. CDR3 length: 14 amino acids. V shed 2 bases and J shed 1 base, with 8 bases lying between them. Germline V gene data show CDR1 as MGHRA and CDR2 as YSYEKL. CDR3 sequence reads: CASSQLTGQETQYF. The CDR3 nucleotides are TGCGCCAGCAGCCAACTGACGGGCCAAGAGACCCAGTACTTC.

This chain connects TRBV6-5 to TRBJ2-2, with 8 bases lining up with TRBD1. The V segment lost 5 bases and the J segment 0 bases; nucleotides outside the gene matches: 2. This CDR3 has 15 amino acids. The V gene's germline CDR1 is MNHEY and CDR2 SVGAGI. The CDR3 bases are TGTGCCAGCAGTCGACAGGGGACGAACACCGGGGAGCTGTTTTTT. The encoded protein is CASSRQGTNTGELFF.

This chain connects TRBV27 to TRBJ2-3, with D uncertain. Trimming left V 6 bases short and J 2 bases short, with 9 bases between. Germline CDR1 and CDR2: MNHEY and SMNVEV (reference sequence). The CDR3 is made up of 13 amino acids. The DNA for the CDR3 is TGTGCCAGCAGGGACCGATTCACAGATACGCAGTATTTT. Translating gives CASRDRFTDTQYF.

The CDR3 is CASISLQGAGANVLTF. DNA of the CDR3: TGTGCCAGTATCTCCCTACAGGGCGCTGGGGCCAACGTCCTGACTTTC. The chain combines TRBV19 with TRBJ2-6, with a weak D call TRBD1 (6 bases). Trimming left V 7 bases short and J 2 bases short, with 15 bases between. Germline V gene lookup returns CDR1 LNHDA and CDR2 SQIVND (reference sequence). The CDR3 covers 16 residues.

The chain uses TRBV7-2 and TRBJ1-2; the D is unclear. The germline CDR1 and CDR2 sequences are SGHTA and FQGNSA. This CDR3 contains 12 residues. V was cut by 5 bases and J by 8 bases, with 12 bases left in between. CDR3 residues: CASSPPDGGYTF. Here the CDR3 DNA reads TGTGCCAGCAGCCCCCCGGATGGCGGCTACACCTTC.

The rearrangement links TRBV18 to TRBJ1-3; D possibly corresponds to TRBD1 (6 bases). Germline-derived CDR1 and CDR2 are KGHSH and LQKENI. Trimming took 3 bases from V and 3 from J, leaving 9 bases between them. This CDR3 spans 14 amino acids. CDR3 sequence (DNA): TGTGCCAGCTCACCTGGGACATTTGGAAACACCATATATTTT. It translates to CASSPGTFGNTIYF.

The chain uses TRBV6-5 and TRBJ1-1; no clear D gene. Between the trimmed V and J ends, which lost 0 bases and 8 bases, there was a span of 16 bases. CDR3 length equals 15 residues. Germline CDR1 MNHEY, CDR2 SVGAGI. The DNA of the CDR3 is TGTGCCAGCAGTTACTCGAAATGGGGTTCTATGGAAGCTTTCTTT. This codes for CASSYSKWGSMEAFF.

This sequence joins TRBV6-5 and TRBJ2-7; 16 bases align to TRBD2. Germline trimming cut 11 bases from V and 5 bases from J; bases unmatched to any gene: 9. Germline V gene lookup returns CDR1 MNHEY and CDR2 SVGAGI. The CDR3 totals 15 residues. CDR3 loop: CAARGLAGGQHEQYF. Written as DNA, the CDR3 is TGTGCCGCGAGGGGACTAGCGGGAGGGCAGCACGAGCAGTACTTC.

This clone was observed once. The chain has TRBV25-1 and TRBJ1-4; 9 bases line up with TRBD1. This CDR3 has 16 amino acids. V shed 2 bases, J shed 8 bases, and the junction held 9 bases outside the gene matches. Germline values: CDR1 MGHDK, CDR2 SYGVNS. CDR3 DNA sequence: TGTGCCAGCAGTGAAAATTTGGGACAGGGTGGCGAAAAACTGTTTTTT. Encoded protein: CASSENLGQGGEKLFF. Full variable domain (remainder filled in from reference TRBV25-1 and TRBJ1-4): EADIYQTPRYLVIGTGKKITLECSQTMGHDKMYWYQQDPGMELHLIHYSYGVNSTEKGDLSSESTVSRIRTEHFPLTLESARPSHTSQYLCASSENLGQGGEKLFFGSGTQLSVL.

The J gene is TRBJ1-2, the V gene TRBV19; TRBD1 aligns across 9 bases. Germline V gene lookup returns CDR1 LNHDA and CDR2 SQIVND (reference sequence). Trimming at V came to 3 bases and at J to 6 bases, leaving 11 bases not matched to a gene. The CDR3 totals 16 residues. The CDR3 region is CASSIWSPQGADGYTF. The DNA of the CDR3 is TGTGCCAGTAGTATTTGGAGTCCACAGGGGGCTGATGGCTACACCTTC. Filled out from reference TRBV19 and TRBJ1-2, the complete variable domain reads DGGITQSPKYLFRKEGQNVTLSCEQNLNHDAMYWYRQDPGQGLRLIYYSQIVNDFQKGDIAEGYSVSREKKESFPLTVTSAQKNPTAFYLCASSIWSPQGADGYTFGSGTRLTVV.

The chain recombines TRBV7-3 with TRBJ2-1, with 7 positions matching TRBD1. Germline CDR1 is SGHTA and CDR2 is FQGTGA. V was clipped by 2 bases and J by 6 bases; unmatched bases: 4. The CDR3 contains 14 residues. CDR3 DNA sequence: TGTGCCAGCAGCTTATTAGGACAGGCCAATGAGCAGTTCTTC. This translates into CASSLLGQANEQFF.

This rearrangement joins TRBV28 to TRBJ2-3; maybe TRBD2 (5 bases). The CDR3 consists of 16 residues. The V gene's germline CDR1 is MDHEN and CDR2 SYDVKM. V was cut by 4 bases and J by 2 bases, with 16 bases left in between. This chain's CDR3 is CASSSYLFGNTDTQYF. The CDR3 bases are TGTGCCAGCAGTTCATACCTCTTCGGGAACACAGATACGCAGTATTTT.